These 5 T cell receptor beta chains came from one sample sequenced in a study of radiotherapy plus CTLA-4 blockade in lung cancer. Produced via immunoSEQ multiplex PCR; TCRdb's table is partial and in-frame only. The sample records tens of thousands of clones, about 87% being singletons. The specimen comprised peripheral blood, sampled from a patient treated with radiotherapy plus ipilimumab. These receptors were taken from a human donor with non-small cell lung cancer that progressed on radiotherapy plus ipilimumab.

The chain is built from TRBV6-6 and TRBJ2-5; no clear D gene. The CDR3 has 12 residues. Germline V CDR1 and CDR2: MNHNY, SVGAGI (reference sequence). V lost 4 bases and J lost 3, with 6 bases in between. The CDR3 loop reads CASSFLEETQYF. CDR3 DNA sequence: TGTGCCAGCAGTTTCCTAGAAGAGACCCAGTACTTC.

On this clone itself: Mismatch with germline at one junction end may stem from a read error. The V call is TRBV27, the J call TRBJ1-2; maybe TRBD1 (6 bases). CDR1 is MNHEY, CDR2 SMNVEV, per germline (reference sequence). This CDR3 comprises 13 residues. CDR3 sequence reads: CASSPPTTTGPLF. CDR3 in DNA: TGTGCCAGCAGTCCACCGACTACCACAGGGCCCTTGTTC.

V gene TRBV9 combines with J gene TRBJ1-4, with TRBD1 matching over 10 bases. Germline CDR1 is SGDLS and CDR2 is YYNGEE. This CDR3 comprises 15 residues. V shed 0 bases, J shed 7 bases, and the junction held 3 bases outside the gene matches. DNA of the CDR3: TGTGCCAGCAGCGTAGCGACAGGGGGCAGTGAAAAACTGTTTTTT. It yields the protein CASSVATGGSEKLFF.

For the CDR3, the DNA is TGTGCCAGCAGGCGACAGGGTTGGGAAAAACTGTTTTTT. Protein sequence: CASRRQGWEKLFF. J is TRBJ1-4 and V is TRBV28, with TRBD1 matching over 7 bases. V trimming: 6 bases; J trimming: 8 bases; junction bases outside the gene matches: 6. The germline gives CDR1 MDHEN, CDR2 SYDVKM. CDR3 length: 13 residues.

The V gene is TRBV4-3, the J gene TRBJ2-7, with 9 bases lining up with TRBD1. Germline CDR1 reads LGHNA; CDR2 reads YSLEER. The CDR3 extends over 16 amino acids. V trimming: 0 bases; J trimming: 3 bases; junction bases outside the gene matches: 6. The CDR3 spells CASSQDGTGSFYEQYF. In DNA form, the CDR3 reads TGCGCCAGCAGCCAAGATGGGACAGGGTCATTCTACGAGCAGTACTTC.